These T cell receptor beta chains were read from a single sample in a study of early T cells in non-severe SARS-CoV-2 infection. TCRdb ran MiXCR on the 5' RACE reads and lists one entry per CDR3 protein. The sample has 35,000 to 45,000 distinct CDR3 sequences; roughly 6.8% are singletons. The sample here was whole blood, taken at baseline. The receptor source for this set is an adult who was a healthcare worker with PCR-confirmed SARS-CoV-2 infection or an uninfected control (not recorded which). Each CDR3 is given with its conserved first and last residue. D genes are given only for firm matches. Expanded clones are given a class, and other clones once, few, many or no size at all.

d_call: TRBD2
v_call: TRBV10-3
j_call: TRBJ2-1
clone_size: -
cdr3_aa: CAISLSGRVRNEQFF
cdr3_nt: TGTGCCATCAGTCTTAGCGGGAGGGTGCGCAATGAGCAGTTCTTC

d_call: -
v_call: TRBV6-6
j_call: TRBJ2-1
clone_size: many
cdr3_aa: CASSLDRRGFNEQFF
cdr3_nt: TGTGCCAGCAGTCTCGACCGTAGGGGTTTCAATGAGCAGTTCTTC

d_call: -
v_call: TRBV7-2
j_call: TRBJ2-4
clone_size: -
cdr3_aa: CASSPLGRIQYF
cdr3_nt: TGTGCCAGCAGCCCGTTGGGGCGTATTCAGTACTTC

d_call: -
v_call: TRBV14
j_call: TRBJ2-2
clone_size: many
cdr3_aa: CASSPRSRDTGELFF
cdr3_nt: TGTGCCAGCAGCCCCCGGTCCCGGGACACCGGGGAGCTGTTTTTT

d_call: -
v_call: TRBV5-1
j_call: TRBJ2-7
clone_size: many
cdr3_aa: CASSLGDRQGEQYF
cdr3_nt: TGCGCCAGCAGCTTGGGGGACCGTCAGGGGGAGCAGTACTTC

d_call: -
v_call: TRBV20-1
j_call: TRBJ1-1
clone_size: many
cdr3_aa: CSARSGLGTEAFF
cdr3_nt: TGCAGTGCTAGAAGCGGGCTGGGCACTGAAGCTTTCTTT

d_call: -
v_call: TRBV10-3
j_call: TRBJ1-2
clone_size: -
cdr3_aa: CAISEYPGDYVYGYTF
cdr3_nt: TGTGCCATCTCAGAATATCCAGGGGATTATGTCTATGGCTACACCTTC

d_call: -
v_call: TRBV30
j_call: TRBJ2-3
clone_size: many
cdr3_aa: CAWSVPTGADTQYF
cdr3_nt: TGTGCCTGGAGTGTCCCGACAGGAGCAGATACGCAGTATTTT

d_call: TRBD2
v_call: TRBV10-1
j_call: TRBJ2-7
clone_size: -
cdr3_aa: CASSDGGLAGYEQYF
cdr3_nt: TGCGCCAGCAGTGATGGGGGACTAGCGGGGTACGAGCAGTACTTC

d_call: TRBD1
v_call: TRBV29-1
j_call: TRBJ1-1
clone_size: many
cdr3_aa: CSARTGNTEAFF
cdr3_nt: TGCAGCGCTAGGACAGGGAACACTGAAGCTTTCTTT

d_call: -
v_call: TRBV7-9
j_call: TRBJ2-3
clone_size: few
cdr3_aa: CASSKDVATQYF
cdr3_nt: TGTGCCAGCAGCAAAGATGTGGCTACGCAGTATTTT

d_call: TRBD2
v_call: TRBV27
j_call: TRBJ2-5
clone_size: -
cdr3_aa: CASSTPGLAEETQYF
cdr3_nt: TGTGCCAGCAGTACACCCGGACTAGCTGAAGAGACCCAGTACTTC

d_call: TRBD2
v_call: TRBV7-9
j_call: TRBJ2-7
clone_size: many
cdr3_aa: CASSLPPGGSIYEQYF
cdr3_nt: TGTGCCAGCAGCTTACCCCCCGGCGGGAGTATCTACGAGCAGTACTTC

d_call: TRBD2
v_call: TRBV7-2
j_call: TRBJ2-1
clone_size: once
cdr3_aa: CASSLTSGDEQFF
cdr3_nt: TGTGCCAGCAGCTTAACTAGCGGGGATGAGCAGTTCTTC

d_call: -
v_call: TRBV28
j_call: TRBJ1-2
clone_size: -
cdr3_aa: CASSSGFQGDGYTF
cdr3_nt: TGTGCCAGCAGTTCAGGTTTTCAGGGAGACGGCTACACCTTC

d_call: -
v_call: TRBV29-1
j_call: TRBJ2-7
clone_size: many
cdr3_aa: CSVQDQQQSYEQYF
cdr3_nt: TGCAGCGTCCAGGATCAACAACAATCCTACGAGCAGTACTTC

d_call: TRBD1
v_call: TRBV3-1
j_call: TRBJ1-5
clone_size: few
cdr3_aa: CASSRIQGDQPQHF
cdr3_nt: TGTGCCAGCAGCCGAATACAGGGGGATCAGCCCCAGCATTTT

d_call: -
v_call: TRBV18
j_call: TRBJ2-5
clone_size: -
cdr3_aa: CASSPGSQETQYF
cdr3_nt: TGTGCCAGCTCGCCCGGGAGCCAAGAGACCCAGTACTTC

d_call: -
v_call: TRBV11-2
j_call: TRBJ2-5
clone_size: -
cdr3_aa: CASSLVPQVEETQYF
cdr3_nt: TGTGCCAGCAGCTTAGTACCACAGGTGGAGGAGACCCAGTACTTC

d_call: TRBD1
v_call: TRBV29-1
j_call: TRBJ1-1
clone_size: many
cdr3_aa: CSVTGQGRTEAFF
cdr3_nt: TGCAGCGTTACCGGACAGGGGCGCACTGAAGCTTTCTTT

d_call: -
v_call: TRBV6-6
j_call: TRBJ2-2
clone_size: few
cdr3_aa: CASTRATGELFF
cdr3_nt: TGTGCCAGCACCCGGGCCACCGGGGAGCTGTTTTTT

d_call: -
v_call: TRBV12-3/TRBV12-4
j_call: TRBJ2-1
clone_size: few
cdr3_aa: CASSSTSRFRNEQFF
cdr3_nt: TGTGCCAGCAGCTCGACTAGTCGGTTCCGGAATGAGCAGTTCTTC

d_call: TRBD2
v_call: TRBV20-1
j_call: TRBJ2-3
clone_size: many
cdr3_aa: CSARASGSTDTQYF
cdr3_nt: TGCAGTGCTAGGGCTAGCGGTAGCACAGATACGCAGTATTTT

d_call: -
v_call: TRBV12-3/TRBV12-4
j_call: TRBJ2-5
clone_size: few
cdr3_aa: CASSFLQQETQYF
cdr3_nt: TGTGCCAGCAGTTTTCTCCAGCAAGAGACCCAGTACTTC

d_call: -
v_call: TRBV27
j_call: TRBJ1-1
clone_size: many
cdr3_aa: CASSQKVGTEAFF
cdr3_nt: TGTGCCAGCAGCCAAAAAGTAGGAACTGAAGCTTTCTTT

d_call: TRBD2
v_call: TRBV5-1
j_call: TRBJ2-7
clone_size: few
cdr3_aa: CASSLEPSGAYEQYF
cdr3_nt: TGCGCCAGCAGCTTGGAACCTAGCGGGGCCTACGAGCAGTACTTC

d_call: -
v_call: TRBV11-2
j_call: TRBJ2-7
clone_size: many
cdr3_aa: CASSLKVHEQYF
cdr3_nt: TGTGCCAGCAGCCTAAAGGTTCACGAGCAGTACTTC

d_call: -
v_call: TRBV11-1
j_call: TRBJ2-3
clone_size: few
cdr3_aa: CASSLVGAPQTDTQYF
cdr3_nt: TGTGCCAGCAGCTTAGTAGGAGCCCCGCAGACAGATACGCAGTATTTT

d_call: -
v_call: TRBV10-3
j_call: TRBJ1-1
clone_size: -
cdr3_aa: CAISAENTEAFF
cdr3_nt: TGTGCCATCAGCGCTGAAAACACTGAAGCTTTCTTT

d_call: -
v_call: TRBV7-2
j_call: TRBJ2-5
clone_size: few
cdr3_aa: CASSSITGKETQYF
cdr3_nt: TGTGCCAGCAGCTCCATAACAGGAAAAGAGACCCAGTACTTC

d_call: TRBD1
v_call: TRBV4-2
j_call: TRBJ1-2
clone_size: -
cdr3_aa: CASSSWDSSNYGYTF
cdr3_nt: TGTGCCAGCAGCAGTTGGGACAGCTCTAACTATGGCTACACCTTC

d_call: -
v_call: TRBV15
j_call: TRBJ1-5
clone_size: many
cdr3_aa: CATSRVSGVRSQPQHF
cdr3_nt: TGTGCCACCAGCAGAGTATCGGGCGTCCGAAGTCAGCCCCAGCATTTT

d_call: -
v_call: TRBV2
j_call: TRBJ2-2
clone_size: few
cdr3_aa: CASHSGTPRRTGELFF
cdr3_nt: TGTGCCAGCCACTCCGGGACACCGCGACGTACCGGGGAGCTGTTTTTT

d_call: -
v_call: TRBV12-3/TRBV12-4
j_call: TRBJ1-2
clone_size: few
cdr3_aa: CASSSTPPIGYGYTF
cdr3_nt: TGTGCCAGCAGTTCAACTCCACCGATAGGCTATGGCTACACCTTC

d_call: -
v_call: TRBV12-3/TRBV12-4
j_call: TRBJ1-1
clone_size: many
cdr3_aa: CASSLAREREAFF
cdr3_nt: TGTGCCAGCAGTTTAGCGCGTGAGAGGGAAGCTTTCTTT

d_call: TRBD1
v_call: TRBV7-3
j_call: TRBJ1-1
clone_size: many
cdr3_aa: CASRLTGDTEAFF
cdr3_nt: TGTGCCAGCAGATTGACAGGGGACACTGAAGCTTTCTTT

d_call: TRBD2
v_call: TRBV7-9
j_call: TRBJ2-5
clone_size: few
cdr3_aa: CASSPGVAGGETQYF
cdr3_nt: TGTGCCAGCAGCCCCGGAGTAGCGGGAGGAGAGACCCAGTACTTC

d_call: -
v_call: TRBV4-1
j_call: TRBJ2-1
clone_size: -
cdr3_aa: CASSQGWSSFNEQFF
cdr3_nt: TGCGCCAGCAGCCAAGGCTGGAGCTCTTTTAATGAGCAGTTCTTC

d_call: -
v_call: TRBV2
j_call: TRBJ2-4
clone_size: many
cdr3_aa: CASSATGRSGYIQYF
cdr3_nt: TGTGCCAGCAGCGCCACAGGGAGAAGCGGATACATTCAGTACTTC

d_call: -
v_call: TRBV28
j_call: TRBJ2-7
clone_size: many
cdr3_aa: CASSRDTHSAEQYF
cdr3_nt: TGTGCCAGCAGTAGGGACACCCATTCGGCCGAGCAGTACTTC

d_call: -
v_call: TRBV11-2
j_call: TRBJ1-2
clone_size: medium-sized
cdr3_aa: CASSRIGSSYGYTF
cdr3_nt: TGTGCCAGCAGCCGGATAGGGTCTTCCTATGGCTACACCTTC

d_call: TRBD2
v_call: TRBV20-1
j_call: TRBJ2-1
clone_size: -
cdr3_aa: CSALSGASSYNEQFF
cdr3_nt: TGCAGTGCTCTTAGCGGGGCGAGCTCCTACAATGAGCAGTTCTTC

d_call: -
v_call: TRBV2
j_call: TRBJ2-2
clone_size: many
cdr3_aa: CASRLRPVSTGELFF
cdr3_nt: TGTGCCAGCAGATTACGGCCAGTCTCCACCGGGGAGCTGTTTTTT

d_call: -
v_call: TRBV7-3
j_call: TRBJ2-2
clone_size: many
cdr3_aa: CASSLGQPTGELFF
cdr3_nt: TGTGCCAGCAGCTTAGGACAGCCCACCGGGGAGCTGTTTTTT